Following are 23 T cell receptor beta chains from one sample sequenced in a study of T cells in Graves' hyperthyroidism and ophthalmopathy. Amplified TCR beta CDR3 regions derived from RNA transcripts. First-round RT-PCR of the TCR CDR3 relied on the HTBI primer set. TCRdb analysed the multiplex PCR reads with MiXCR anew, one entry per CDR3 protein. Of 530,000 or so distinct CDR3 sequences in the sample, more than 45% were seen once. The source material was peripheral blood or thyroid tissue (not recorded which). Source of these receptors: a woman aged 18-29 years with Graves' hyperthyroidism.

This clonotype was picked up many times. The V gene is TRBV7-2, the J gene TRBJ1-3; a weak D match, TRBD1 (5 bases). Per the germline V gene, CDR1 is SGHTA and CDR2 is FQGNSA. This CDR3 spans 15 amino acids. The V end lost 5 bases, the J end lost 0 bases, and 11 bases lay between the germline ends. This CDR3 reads CASSDLTVSGNTIYF. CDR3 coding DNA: TGTGCCAGCAGCGACTTGACAGTCTCTGGAAACACCATATATTTT. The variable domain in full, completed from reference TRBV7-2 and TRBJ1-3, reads GAGVSQSPSNKVTEKGKDVELRCDPISGHTALYWYRQSLGQGLEFLIYFQGNSAPDKSGLPSDRFSAERTGGSVSTLTIQRTQQEDSAVYLCASSDLTVSGNTIYFGEGSWLTVV.

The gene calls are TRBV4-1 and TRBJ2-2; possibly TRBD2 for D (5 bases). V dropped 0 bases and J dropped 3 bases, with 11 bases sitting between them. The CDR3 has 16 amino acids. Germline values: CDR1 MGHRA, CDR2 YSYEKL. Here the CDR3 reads CASSQDPGIYTGELFF. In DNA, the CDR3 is TGCGCCAGCAGCCAAGATCCGGGGATTTACACCGGGGAGCTGTTTTTT.

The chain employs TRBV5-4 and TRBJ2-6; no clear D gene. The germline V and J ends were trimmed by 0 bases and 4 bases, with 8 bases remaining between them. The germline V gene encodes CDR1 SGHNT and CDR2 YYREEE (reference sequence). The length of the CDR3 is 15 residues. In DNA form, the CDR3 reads TGTGCCAGCAGCTTGGTATCGGCAGGGGCCAACGTCCTGACTTTC. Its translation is CASSLVSAGANVLTF.

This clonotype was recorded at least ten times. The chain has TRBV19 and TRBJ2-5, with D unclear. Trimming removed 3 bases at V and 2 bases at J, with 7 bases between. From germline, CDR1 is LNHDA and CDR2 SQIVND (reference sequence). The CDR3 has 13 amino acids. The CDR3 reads CASSIQTQETQYF. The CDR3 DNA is TGTGCCAGTAGTATCCAGACTCAAGAGACCCAGTACTTC.

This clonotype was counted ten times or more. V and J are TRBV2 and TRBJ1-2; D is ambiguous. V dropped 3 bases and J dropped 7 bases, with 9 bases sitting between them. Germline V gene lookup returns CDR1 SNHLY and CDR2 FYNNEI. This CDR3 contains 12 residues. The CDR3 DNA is TGTGCCAGCAGTGAGATATTGGGTGGCTACACCTTC. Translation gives CASSEILGGYTF.

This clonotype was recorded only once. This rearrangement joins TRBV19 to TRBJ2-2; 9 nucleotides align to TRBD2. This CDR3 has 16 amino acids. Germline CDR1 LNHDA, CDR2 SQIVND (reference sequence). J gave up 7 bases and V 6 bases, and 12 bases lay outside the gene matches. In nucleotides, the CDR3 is TGTGCCAGTAGCTCCCCGACTAGCGGATACGGCGGGGAGCTGTTTTTT. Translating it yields CASSSPTSGYGGELFF.

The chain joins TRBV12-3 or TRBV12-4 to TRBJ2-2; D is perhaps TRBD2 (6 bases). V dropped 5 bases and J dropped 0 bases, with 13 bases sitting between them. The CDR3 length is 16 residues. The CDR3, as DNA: TGTGCCAGCAGTCCCACCGGGGGACCGAACACCGGGGAGCTGTTTTTT. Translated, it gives CASSPTGGPNTGELFF.

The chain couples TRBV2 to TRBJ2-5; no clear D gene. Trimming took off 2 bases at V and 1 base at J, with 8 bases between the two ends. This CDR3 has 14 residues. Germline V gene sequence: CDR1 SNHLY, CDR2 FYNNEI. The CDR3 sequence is CASSERAPQETQYF. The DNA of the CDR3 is TGTGCCAGCAGTGAAAGGGCGCCCCAAGAGACCCAGTACTTC.

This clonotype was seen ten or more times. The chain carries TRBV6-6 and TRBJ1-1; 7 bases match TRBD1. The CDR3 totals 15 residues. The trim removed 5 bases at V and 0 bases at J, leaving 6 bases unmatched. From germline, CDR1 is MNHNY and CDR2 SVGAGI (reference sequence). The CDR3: CASSKTGTMNTEAFF. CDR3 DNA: TGTGCCAGCAGTAAGACAGGGACCATGAACACTGAAGCTTTCTTT.

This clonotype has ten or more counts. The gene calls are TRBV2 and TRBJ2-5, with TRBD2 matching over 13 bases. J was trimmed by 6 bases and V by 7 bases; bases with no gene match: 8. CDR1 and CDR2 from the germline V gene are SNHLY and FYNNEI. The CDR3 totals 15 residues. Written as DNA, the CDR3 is TGTGCCAGCACACGTAGGACTAGCGGGAGTAAGACCCAGTACTTC. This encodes CASTRRTSGSKTQYF.

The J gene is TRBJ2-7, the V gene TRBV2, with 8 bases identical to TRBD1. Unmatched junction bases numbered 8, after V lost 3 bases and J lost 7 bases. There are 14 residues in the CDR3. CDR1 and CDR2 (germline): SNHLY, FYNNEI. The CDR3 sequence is CASSERTGSNEQYF. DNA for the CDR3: TGTGCCAGCAGTGAGAGGACAGGGAGCAATGAGCAGTACTTC.

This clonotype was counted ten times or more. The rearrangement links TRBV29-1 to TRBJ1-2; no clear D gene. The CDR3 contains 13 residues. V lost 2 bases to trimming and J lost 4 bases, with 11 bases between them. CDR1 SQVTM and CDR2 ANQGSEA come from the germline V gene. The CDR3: CSVEYQGPYGYTF. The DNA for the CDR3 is TGCAGCGTTGAATATCAAGGACCCTATGGCTACACCTTC.

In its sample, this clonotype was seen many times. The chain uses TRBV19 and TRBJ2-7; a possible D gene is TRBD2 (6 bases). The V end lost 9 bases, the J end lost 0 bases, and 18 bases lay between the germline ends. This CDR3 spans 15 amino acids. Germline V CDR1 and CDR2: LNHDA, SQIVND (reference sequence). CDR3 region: CARLRRDRGSYEQYF. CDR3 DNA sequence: TGTGCCAGACTCCGGCGGGACCGCGGCTCCTACGAGCAGTACTTC.

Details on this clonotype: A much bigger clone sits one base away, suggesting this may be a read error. The CDR3 DNA follows: TGCGCCAGCAGCTTCCCTAGCGGGAGGGAGACCCAGTACTTC. Amino acid sequence: CASSFPSGRETQYF. V and J are TRBV5-1 and TRBJ2-5; TRBD2 agrees at 11 bases. The V gene's germline CDR1 is SGHRS and CDR2 YFSETQ. This CDR3 region has 14 residues. V was clipped by 2 bases and J by 5 bases; unmatched bases: 2. The whole variable domain, filled in from reference TRBV5-1 and TRBJ2-5, reads KAGVTQTPRYLIKTRGQQVTLSCSPISGHRSVSWYQQTPGQGLQFLFEYFSETQRNKGNFPGRFSGRQFSNSRSEMNVSTLELGDSALYLCASSFPSGRETQYFGPGTRLLVL.

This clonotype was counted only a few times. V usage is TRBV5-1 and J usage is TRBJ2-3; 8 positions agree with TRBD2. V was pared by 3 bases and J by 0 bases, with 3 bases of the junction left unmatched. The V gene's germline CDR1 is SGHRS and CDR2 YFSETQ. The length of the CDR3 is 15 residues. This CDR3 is CASSSVAGSTDTQYF. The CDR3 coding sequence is TGCGCCAGCAGCTCAGTAGCGGGAAGCACAGATACGCAGTATTTT.

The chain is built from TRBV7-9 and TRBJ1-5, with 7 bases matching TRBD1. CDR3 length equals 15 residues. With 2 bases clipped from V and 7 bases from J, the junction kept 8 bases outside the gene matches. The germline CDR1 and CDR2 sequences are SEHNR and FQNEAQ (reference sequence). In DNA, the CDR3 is TGTGCCAGCAGCTTACTCGACAGGGAATACCAGCCCCAGCATTTT. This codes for CASSLLDREYQPQHF.

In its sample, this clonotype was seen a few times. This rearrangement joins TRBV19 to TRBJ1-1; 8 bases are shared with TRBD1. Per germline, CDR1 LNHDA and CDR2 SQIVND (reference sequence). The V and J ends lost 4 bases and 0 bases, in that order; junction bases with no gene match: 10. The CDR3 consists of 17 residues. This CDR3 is CASSTEQGELMNTEAFF. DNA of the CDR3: TGTGCCAGTAGTACTGAACAGGGGGAGCTCATGAACACTGAAGCTTTCTTT.

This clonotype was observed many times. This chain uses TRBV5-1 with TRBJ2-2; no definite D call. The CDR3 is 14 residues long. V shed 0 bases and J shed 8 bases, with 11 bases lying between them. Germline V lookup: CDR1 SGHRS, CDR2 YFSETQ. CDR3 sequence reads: CASSLDSRAGELFF. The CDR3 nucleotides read TGCGCCAGCAGCTTGGACTCTCGGGCAGGGGAGCTGTTTTTT.

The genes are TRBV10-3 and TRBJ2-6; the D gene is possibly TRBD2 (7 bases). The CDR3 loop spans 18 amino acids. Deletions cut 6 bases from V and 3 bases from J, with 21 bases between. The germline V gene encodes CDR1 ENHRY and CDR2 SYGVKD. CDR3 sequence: CAIRVGGAISVGANVLTF. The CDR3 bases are TGTGCCATCAGAGTGGGGGGGGCGATCTCTGTTGGGGCCAACGTCCTGACTTTC.

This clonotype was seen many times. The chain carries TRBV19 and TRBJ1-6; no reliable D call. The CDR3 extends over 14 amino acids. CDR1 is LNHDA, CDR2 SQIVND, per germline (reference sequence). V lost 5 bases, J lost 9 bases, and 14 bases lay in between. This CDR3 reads CASSSEALGSPLHF. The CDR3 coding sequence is TGTGCCAGTAGTTCCGAAGCTCTAGGTTCACCCCTCCACTTT.

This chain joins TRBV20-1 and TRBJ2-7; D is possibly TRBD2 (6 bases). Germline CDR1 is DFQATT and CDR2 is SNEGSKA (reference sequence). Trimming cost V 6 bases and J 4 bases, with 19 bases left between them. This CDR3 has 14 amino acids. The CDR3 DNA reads TGCAGTGCCGTTACCGCGGAGGGCCGTTACGAGCAGTACTTC. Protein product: CSAVTAEGRYEQYF.

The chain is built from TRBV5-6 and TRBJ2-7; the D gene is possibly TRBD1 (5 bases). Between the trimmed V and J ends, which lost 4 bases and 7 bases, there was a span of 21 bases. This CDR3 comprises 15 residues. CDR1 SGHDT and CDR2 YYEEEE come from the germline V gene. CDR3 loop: CASSQDQQDTTEQYF. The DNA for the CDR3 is TGTGCCAGCAGCCAAGATCAACAGGACACTACGGAGCAGTACTTC.

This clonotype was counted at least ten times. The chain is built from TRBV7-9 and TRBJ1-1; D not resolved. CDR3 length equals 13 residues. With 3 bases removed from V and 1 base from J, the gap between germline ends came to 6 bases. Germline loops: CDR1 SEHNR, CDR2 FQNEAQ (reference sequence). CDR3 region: CASSFPANTEAFF. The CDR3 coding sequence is TGTGCCAGCAGCTTTCCAGCGAACACTGAAGCTTTCTTT.